This T cell receptor beta chain stems from a study of PD-1 blockade in classical Hodgkin lymphoma. The study's findings and limits: Undefined causes, possibly disease activity or prior therapy, underlie the repertoire differences. Diversity in CD4+ TCRs, unlike that measured in CD8+ TCRs, had risen significantly by C4D1. Patients starting nivolumab less than 1 year after ASCT had lower diversity and were excluded from later analyses.

The table lists this clone with a count of one. Its matching antigen is unknown. There was relapse after autologous stem cell transplantation in every patient, and there was variation in brentuximab vedotin exposure. TCRdb's copy holds only in-frame clones and misses some; the assay was immunoSEQ multiplex PCR. This sample has some 100,000 clones; around 88% occur once, and the top ten carry around 7%. The CDR3 is 11 amino acids. Per germline, CDR1 MNHNY and CDR2 SVGAGI (reference sequence). V was trimmed by 4 bases and J by 13 bases, leaving 13 bases between them. The V gene is TRBV6-6, the J gene TRBJ1-2; D call uncertain. The receptor was isolated from a human donor with classical Hodgkin lymphoma. This material consisted of peripheral blood mononuclear cells (PBMCs), taken before the second cycle of nivolumab. In nucleotides, the CDR3 is TGTGCCAGCAGTTCCAATCCTAGCCTCACCTTC. This encodes CASSSNPSLTF.